This T cell receptor beta chain was captured by sequencing in a study of blood T cell repertoires in COVID-19. For the study at large: The United States, Italy and Spain were the sources of the acute and convalescent COVID-19 samples. T cells, B-cell-depleted T cells, or PBMCs provided the cDNA or gDNA that served as material.

Per the original methods: The authors estimated nucleated cell counts from reference gene primer amplification. Data came from immunoSEQ multiplex PCR; TCRdb stores just in-frame clones and leaves some out. That table is the source of V, J and clone size, and D and trimming were worked out from the DNA. The sample includes about 100,000 clones, nearly 90% of them seen just once. This clone occurred once. The CDR3 length is 16 residues. Between the trimmed V and J ends, which lost 4 bases and 5 bases, there was a span of 15 bases. In germline, CDR1 is LGHNA, CDR2 YNFKEQ. Material: peripheral blood. The chain has TRBV4-2 and TRBJ1-6, with D perhaps matching TRBD1 (6 bases). The clonotype comes from a woman at least 80 years old with acute or convalescent COVID-19. As DNA, the CDR3 is TGTGCCAGCAGCCCCCGGTGGGACATAGATAATTCACCCCTCCACTTT. Protein product: CASSPRWDIDNSPLHF.